The present T cell receptor beta chain was sequenced within a study of T cell responses to AZD1222 COVID-19 vaccine. Here immunoSEQ multiplex PCR was the method, and the copy in TCRdb shows in-frame clones only, minus some. Of 90,000 to 100,000 clones listed, approximately 88% are singletons. About this clone: The antigen is undetermined.

General study points: Along spike, vaccine-associated CD4 TCRs were found throughout, with dominance at 160-218 and 743-854. Just a handful of AZD1222 recipients were seropositive at baseline. Donors skewed white British and female; clonal diversity was possibly underestimated. Sampled repertoires all dated from after the peak T cell response.

The germline V and J ends were trimmed by 2 bases and 0 bases, with 8 bases remaining between them. Germline V gene data show CDR1 as MNHEY and CDR2 as SVGEGT. The CDR3 spans 14 residues. The clonotype was recovered from an adult in good health. The J gene is TRBJ2-7, the V gene TRBV6-2 or TRBV6-3; the D is unclear. The source material was peripheral blood, sampled on day 0 of AZD1222 vaccination. CDR3 sequence reads: CASSYAVGSYEQYF. CDR3 bases: TGTGCCAGCAGTTACGCCGTCGGCTCCTACGAGCAGTACTTC.